These 2 T cell receptor beta chains share one sample of origin, sequenced in a study of cytomegalovirus exposure and HLA in healthy donors. TCRdb keeps only in-frame clones here, not all; method: immunoSEQ multiplex PCR. The data hold tens of thousands of clones, with over 95% observed a single time. Material for sequencing was PBMCs. These receptors originate from a man younger than 35 in good health and CMV-seronegative.

The rearrangement links TRBV6-6 to TRBJ1-3; perhaps TRBD1 as D (5 bases). The CDR3 spans 16 residues. V was shortened by 5 bases and J by 1 base, with 15 bases between the two germline ends. Germline V gene lookup returns CDR1 MNHNY and CDR2 SVGAGI (reference sequence). The CDR3 loop is CASSLAGVPSGNTIYF. The CDR3 DNA sequence: TGTGCCAGCAGTCTCGCGGGGGTGCCATCTGGAAACACCATATATTTT.

The chain uses TRBV11-2 and TRBJ1-2, with a possible D match to TRBD1 (6 bases). V shed 5 bases and J shed 5 bases, with 12 bases lying between them. This CDR3 is built from 13 residues. The germline gives CDR1 SGHAT, CDR2 FQNNGV. The CDR3 sequence: CASSQGQKYGYTF. The CDR3 nucleotides are TGTGCCAGCAGCCAAGGACAGAAATATGGCTACACCTTC.